Listed below are T cell receptor beta chains from one sample, sequenced in a study of blood T cells in healthy people across ages. Each CDR3 protein gets one entry after TCRdb re-called the 5' RACE reads with MiXCR. The sample lists fewer than 800,000 distinct CDR3 sequences, 32% occurring once. Sequenced: blood. Receptor source: a woman at least 80 years old in good health. Each CDR3 is given with its conserved first and last residue. Each record gives: CDR3 length, D gene, V gene, J gene, clone size, CDR3 protein, CDR3 DNA. A D gene is named only where the DNA matches it firmly. Where a row states a size, it is once, few, many or the class of an expanded clone; other rows omit it.

len: 12; d_gene: NA; v_gene: TRBV12-3/TRBV12-4; j_gene: TRBJ1-1; abundance: NA; CDR3aa: CASLGVRRQAFF; CDR3nt: TGTGCCAGCCTAGGGGTCCGGAGGCAAGCTTTCTTT
len: 19; d_gene: NA; v_gene: TRBV7-8; j_gene: TRBJ2-5; abundance: NA; CDR3aa: CASSLGGGVASMRQETQYF; CDR3nt: TGTGCCAGCAGCTTAGGCGGAGGGGTCGCCTCAATGAGGCAAGAGACCCAGTACTTC
len: 15; d_gene: TRBD1; v_gene: TRBV9; j_gene: TRBJ2-7; abundance: many; CDR3aa: CASSVEGTGMYEQYF; CDR3nt: TGTGCCAGCAGCGTAGAGGGGACAGGGATGTACGAGCAGTACTTC
len: 14; d_gene: NA; v_gene: TRBV28; j_gene: TRBJ2-7; abundance: NA; CDR3aa: CASSLGGRSSEQYF; CDR3nt: TGTGCCAGCAGTTTAGGGGGCAGGTCCAGCGAGCAGTACTTC
len: 12; d_gene: NA; v_gene: TRBV15; j_gene: TRBJ2-5; abundance: many; CDR3aa: CATSSGKETQYF; CDR3nt: TGTGCCACCAGCTCGGGCAAAGAGACCCAGTACTTC
len: 15; d_gene: TRBD2; v_gene: TRBV9; j_gene: TRBJ2-5; abundance: many; CDR3aa: CASSAGGLPQETQYF; CDR3nt: TGTGCCAGCAGCGCGGGGGGTCTGCCCCAAGAGACCCAGTACTTC
len: 13; d_gene: NA; v_gene: TRBV29-1; j_gene: TRBJ2-3; abundance: NA; CDR3aa: CSVEDIPPDTQYF; CDR3nt: TGCAGCGTTGAAGACATCCCCCCAGATACGCAGTATTTT
len: 15; d_gene: NA; v_gene: TRBV5-1; j_gene: TRBJ1-4; abundance: many; CDR3aa: CASSPRPSTNEKLFF; CDR3nt: TGCGCCAGCAGCCCGCGGCCGTCAACTAATGAAAAACTGTTTTTT
len: 14; d_gene: NA; v_gene: TRBV5-1; j_gene: TRBJ1-6; abundance: NA; CDR3aa: CASSWGVRNSPLHF; CDR3nt: TGCGCCAGCAGCTGGGGGGTTAGAAATTCACCCCTCCACTTT
len: 14; d_gene: NA; v_gene: TRBV10-3; j_gene: TRBJ2-1; abundance: many; CDR3aa: CAISAGQEYNEQFF; CDR3nt: TGTGCCATCAGCGCGGGACAAGAGTACAATGAGCAGTTCTTC
len: 15; d_gene: TRBD2; v_gene: TRBV7-2; j_gene: TRBJ2-1; abundance: NA; CDR3aa: CASSTSGRADNEQFF; CDR3nt: TGTGCCAGCAGCACAAGCGGGAGGGCTGACAATGAGCAGTTCTTC
len: 15; d_gene: TRBD2; v_gene: TRBV14; j_gene: TRBJ2-1; abundance: many; CDR3aa: CASSQASGPNNEQFF; CDR3nt: TGTGCCAGCAGCCAGGCTAGCGGACCGAACAATGAGCAGTTCTTC
len: 15; d_gene: TRBD2; v_gene: TRBV27; j_gene: TRBJ2-7; abundance: many; CDR3aa: CASSPTSGGADEQYF; CDR3nt: TGTGCCAGCAGTCCGACTAGCGGGGGGGCCGACGAGCAGTACTTC
len: 12; d_gene: NA; v_gene: TRBV20-1; j_gene: TRBJ1-1; abundance: few; CDR3aa: CSARQGHTEAFF; CDR3nt: TGCAGTGCTAGACAGGGTCACACTGAAGCTTTCTTT
len: 16; d_gene: TRBD2; v_gene: TRBV20-1; j_gene: TRBJ2-1; abundance: many; CDR3aa: CSAPGTASGAGDEQFF; CDR3nt: TGCAGTGCGCCTGGGACGGCTAGCGGGGCCGGGGATGAGCAGTTCTTC
len: 17; d_gene: NA; v_gene: TRBV6-5; j_gene: TRBJ2-5; abundance: many; CDR3aa: CASRRSGFGGLIETQYF; CDR3nt: TGTGCCAGCAGGCGTAGCGGATTCGGGGGCCTGATAGAGACCCAGTACTTC
len: 15; d_gene: NA; v_gene: TRBV18; j_gene: TRBJ1-1; abundance: few; CDR3aa: CASSPTGRMNTEAFF; CDR3nt: TGTGCCAGCTCACCGACGGGACGGATGAACACTGAAGCTTTCTTT
len: 14; d_gene: TRBD2; v_gene: TRBV4-1; j_gene: TRBJ2-7; abundance: many; CDR3aa: CASSLEVGGYEQYF; CDR3nt: TGCGCCAGCAGCCTCGAGGTCGGGGGGTACGAGCAGTACTTC
len: 15; d_gene: NA; v_gene: TRBV10-3; j_gene: TRBJ1-5; abundance: NA; CDR3aa: CAISEGGRSNHPQHF; CDR3nt: TGTGCCATCAGTGAGGGCGGTAGGAGCAATCACCCCCAGCATTTT
len: 15; d_gene: TRBD2; v_gene: TRBV20-1; j_gene: TRBJ2-5; abundance: NA; CDR3aa: CSASIGTTYQETQYF; CDR3nt: TGCAGTGCTAGTATCGGGACTACGTACCAAGAGACCCAGTACTTC
len: 13; d_gene: NA; v_gene: TRBV5-4; j_gene: TRBJ2-7; abundance: many; CDR3aa: CASSLVRGREQYF; CDR3nt: TGTGCCAGCAGCTTGGTCAGGGGTCGGGAGCAGTACTTC
len: 16; d_gene: NA; v_gene: TRBV4-3; j_gene: TRBJ2-3; abundance: once; CDR3aa: CASSQEGGRGADAQYF; CDR3nt: TGCGCCAGCAGCCAAGAGGGGGGCAGGGGCGCAGATGCGCAGTATTTT
len: 11; d_gene: NA; v_gene: TRBV10-3; j_gene: TRBJ2-5; abundance: many; CDR3aa: CAVSGRDTQYF; CDR3nt: TGTGCCGTATCTGGGCGGGACACCCAGTACTTC
len: 14; d_gene: NA; v_gene: TRBV4-1; j_gene: TRBJ1-1; abundance: many; CDR3aa: CASSQPYGDTEAFF; CDR3nt: TGCGCCAGCAGCCAACCCTATGGGGACACTGAAGCTTTCTTT
len: 15; d_gene: NA; v_gene: TRBV18; j_gene: TRBJ2-1; abundance: many; CDR3aa: CASSPSASSYNEQFF; CDR3nt: TGTGCCAGCTCACCAAGCGCGAGCTCCTACAATGAGCAGTTCTTC
len: 20; d_gene: TRBD2; v_gene: TRBV12-3/TRBV12-4; j_gene: TRBJ2-3; abundance: many; CDR3aa: CASNPPATSGGRGGTDTQYF; CDR3nt: TGTGCCAGCAATCCCCCCGCGACTAGCGGGGGCCGCGGGGGCACAGATACGCAGTATTTT
len: 16; d_gene: NA; v_gene: TRBV12-3/TRBV12-4; j_gene: TRBJ2-3; abundance: NA; CDR3aa: CASSGNGLRRAGTQYF; CDR3nt: TGTGCCAGCAGTGGGAACGGACTACGCCGGGCAGGTACGCAGTATTTT
len: 14; d_gene: NA; v_gene: TRBV5-4; j_gene: TRBJ2-7; abundance: many; CDR3aa: CASSLEGTAREQYF; CDR3nt: TGTGCCAGCAGCTTGGAAGGGACGGCACGCGAGCAGTACTTC
len: 14; d_gene: NA; v_gene: TRBV4-2; j_gene: TRBJ2-7; abundance: many; CDR3aa: CASSQGGWEAGQYF; CDR3nt: TGTGCCAGCAGCCAAGGGGGCTGGGAGGCGGGGCAGTACTTC
len: 16; d_gene: TRBD1; v_gene: TRBV6-6; j_gene: TRBJ1-4; abundance: few; CDR3aa: CASTYQGGRANEKLFF; CDR3nt: TGTGCCAGCACCTACCAGGGGGGGCGGGCTAATGAAAAACTGTTTTTT
len: 13; d_gene: NA; v_gene: TRBV5-1; j_gene: TRBJ2-7; abundance: many; CDR3aa: CASSTNRYYEQYF; CDR3nt: TGCGCCAGCAGCACTAACAGGTACTACGAGCAGTACTTC
len: 14; d_gene: NA; v_gene: TRBV20-1; j_gene: TRBJ2-6; abundance: many; CDR3aa: CSAQSGGGANVLTF; CDR3nt: TGCAGTGCCCAGTCAGGGGGGGGGGCCAACGTCCTGACTTTC
len: 15; d_gene: NA; v_gene: TRBV18; j_gene: TRBJ2-4; abundance: many; CDR3aa: CASSPPGTKETSQYF; CDR3nt: TGTGCCAGCTCACCACCGGGGACCAAAGAAACATCTCAGTACTTC
len: 16; d_gene: TRBD1; v_gene: TRBV5-1; j_gene: TRBJ2-7; abundance: NA; CDR3aa: CASSPTTGTGGSEQYF; CDR3nt: TGCGCCAGCAGCCCAACCACCGGGACAGGGGGCTCCGAGCAGTACTTC
len: 14; d_gene: NA; v_gene: TRBV20-1; j_gene: TRBJ1-6; abundance: many; CDR3aa: CSARVQGGNSPLHF; CDR3nt: TGCAGTGCTAGAGTGCAGGGTGGTAATTCACCCCTCCACTTT
len: 13; d_gene: NA; v_gene: TRBV20-1; j_gene: TRBJ1-5; abundance: NA; CDR3aa: CSAGSYSNQPQHF; CDR3nt: TGCAGTGCGGGGTCCTATAGCAATCAGCCCCAGCATTTT
len: 15; d_gene: NA; v_gene: TRBV7-2; j_gene: TRBJ1-1; abundance: few; CDR3aa: CASSLGAVGGTEAFF; CDR3nt: TGTGCCAGCAGCTTAGGGGCGGTTGGGGGGACTGAAGCTTTCTTT
len: 14; d_gene: NA; v_gene: TRBV28; j_gene: TRBJ2-7; abundance: NA; CDR3aa: CASSLYLGHYEQYF; CDR3nt: TGTGCCAGCAGTTTATACTTGGGACACTACGAGCAGTACTTC
len: 17; d_gene: NA; v_gene: TRBV19; j_gene: TRBJ2-1; abundance: few; CDR3aa: CASSRDAGRSSYNEQFF; CDR3nt: TGTGCCAGTAGTCGAGACGCTGGCAGAAGCTCCTACAATGAGCAGTTCTTC
len: 14; d_gene: NA; v_gene: TRBV7-2; j_gene: TRBJ1-1; abundance: many; CDR3aa: CASSLGRASTEAFF; CDR3nt: TGTGCCAGCAGCCTAGGAAGAGCTAGCACTGAAGCTTTCTTT
len: 16; d_gene: NA; v_gene: TRBV6-5; j_gene: TRBJ2-7; abundance: NA; CDR3aa: CASSYSKGYSTHEQYF; CDR3nt: TGTGCCAGCAGTTACTCGAAGGGGTATTCCACCCACGAGCAGTACTTC
len: 14; d_gene: NA; v_gene: TRBV11-2; j_gene: TRBJ1-3; abundance: NA; CDR3aa: CASSLGASGNTIYF; CDR3nt: TGTGCCAGCAGTTTGGGGGCCTCTGGAAACACCATATATTTT
len: 19; d_gene: NA; v_gene: TRBV3-1; j_gene: TRBJ1-5; abundance: few; CDR3aa: CASSQDGQTGCPENQPQHF; CDR3nt: TGTGCCAGCAGCCAAGATGGGCAAACAGGTTGCCCCGAAAATCAGCCCCAGCATTTT
len: 15; d_gene: NA; v_gene: TRBV15; j_gene: TRBJ2-1; abundance: many; CDR3aa: CATSRRVSSYNEQFF; CDR3nt: TGTGCCACCAGTCGCAGGGTGAGCTCCTACAATGAGCAGTTCTTC